These 17 T cell receptor beta chains share one sample of origin, sequenced in a study of cytomegalovirus exposure and HLA in healthy donors. Use of 60 Vbeta and 13 Jbeta primers characterized the PCR. Measured with immunoSEQ multiplex PCR; TCRdb has only the in-frame clones, and not every one. There are 100,000 to 150,000 clones in the sample; approximately 10% occur only once, and approximately 4.4% lies in the top ten. Sequencing used PBMCs. The receptors derive from a woman aged 18-29 years in good health and CMV-seropositive.

The chain carries TRBV6-5 and TRBJ2-1, with D possibly TRBD2 on 5 matching bases. Germline lookup yields CDR1 MNHEY and CDR2 SVGAGI. The CDR3 extends over 13 amino acids. Trimming removed 7 bases at V and 7 bases at J, with 14 bases between. The CDR3 DNA sequence: TGTGCCAGCACTCCCCCCAGAGGGAATGAGCAGTTCTTC. The encoded protein is CASTPPRGNEQFF.

This clone showed up just a few times. CDR3 in amino acids: CAWNSGGSNTDTQYF. DNA for the CDR3: TGTGCCTGGAACTCTGGCGGGAGTAACACAGATACGCAGTATTTT. The rearrangement uses TRBV30 and TRBJ2-3; 7 nucleotides align to TRBD2. This CDR3 contains 15 residues. V trimming: 4 bases; J trimming: 2 bases; junction bases outside the gene matches: 9. Germline CDR1 reads GTSNPN; CDR2 reads SVGIG (reference sequence).

This clone was seen more than once but under ten times. The rearrangement joins TRBV27 to TRBJ1-1; 7 nucleotides align to TRBD1. The J segment lost 1 base and the V segment lost 4 bases, leaving 0 bases of the junction unmatched. This CDR3 contains 13 residues. In germline, CDR1 is MNHEY, CDR2 SMNVEV (reference sequence). The CDR3 bases are TGTGCCAGCAGTTGGACAGGGAACACTGAAGCTTTCTTT. Its protein is CASSWTGNTEAFF.

The chain couples TRBV19 to TRBJ2-5, with D possibly being TRBD1 (6 bases). With 7 bases removed from V and 1 base from J, the gap between germline ends came to 16 bases. CDR3 length: 15 amino acids. Germline-derived CDR1 and CDR2 are LNHDA and SQIVND (reference sequence). The CDR3: CASTLTPDSQETQYF. The CDR3 coding sequence is TGTGCCAGTACTCTGACCCCGGACAGCCAAGAGACCCAGTACTTC.

This clone has a handful of counts. This chain connects TRBV7-9 to TRBJ1-1; D is ambiguous. V was cut by 5 bases and J by 1 base, with 14 bases left in between. The germline CDR1 and CDR2 sequences are SEHNR and FQNEAQ (reference sequence). This CDR3 has 15 residues. CDR3 loop: CASSPEAHPNTEAFF. Here the CDR3 DNA reads TGTGCCAGCAGCCCAGAGGCGCACCCGAACACTGAAGCTTTCTTT.

The chain carries TRBV5-4 and TRBJ2-3, with 7 bases that match TRBD2. Germline CDR1 and CDR2: SGHNT and YYREEE (reference sequence). V was pared by 4 bases and J by 2 bases, with 7 bases of the junction left unmatched. CDR3 size: 15 residues. The CDR3 reads CASSHKRDTTDTQYF. CDR3 coding DNA: TGTGCCAGCAGCCACAAGCGGGATACCACAGATACGCAGTATTTT.

This chain joins TRBV18 and TRBJ2-7, with D maybe TRBD2 (5 bases). CDR3 length: 14 residues. Germline CDR1 reads KGHSH; CDR2 reads LQKENI. The V end lost 5 bases, the J end lost 5 bases, and 16 bases lay between the germline ends. The CDR3 bases are TGTGCCAGCTCAAGTTCCCCACCCGGGGACGAGCAGTACTTC. This encodes CASSSSPPGDEQYF. The full variable domain, its missing parts supplied by reference TRBV18 and TRBJ2-7, is NAGVMQNPRHLVRRRGQEARLRCSPMKGHSHVYWYRQLPEEGLKFMVYLQKENIIDESGMPKERFSAEFPKEGPSILRIQQVVRGDSAAYFCASSSSPPGDEQYFGPGTRLTVT.

J is TRBJ2-7 and V is TRBV5-1; D perhaps matches TRBD2 (5 bases). Germline V gene data show CDR1 as SGHRS and CDR2 as YFSETQ. This CDR3 is built from 13 residues. V was trimmed by 4 bases and J by 3 bases, leaving 11 bases between them. CDR3 nucleotides: TGCGCCAGCAGCGAGGGTTTTGGCTACGAGCAGTACTTC. Translation gives CASSEGFGYEQYF.

This chain uses TRBV9 with TRBJ2-3; 9 bases line up with TRBD2. The CDR3 runs to 14 residues. Trimming at V came to 0 bases and at J to 7 bases, leaving 3 bases not matched to a gene. CDR1 and CDR2 (germline): SGDLS, YYNGEE. CDR3 loop: CASSVGTSAHTQYF. In DNA, the CDR3 is TGTGCCAGCAGCGTAGGGACTAGCGCACATACGCAGTATTTT.

In its sample, this clone was seen a few times. The chain carries TRBV18 and TRBJ2-1, with D possibly TRBD2 on 6 matching bases. V was cut by 1 base and J by 2 bases, with 18 bases left in between. CDR1 is KGHSH, CDR2 LQKENI, per germline. The CDR3 spans 18 residues. The CDR3 loop is CASSPLPLAKSTYNEQFF. The CDR3 coding sequence is TGTGCCAGCTCACCACTCCCTCTAGCGAAGTCGACCTACAATGAGCAGTTCTTC.

A few counts support this clone. One end of the junction fails to match germline, which may point to a read error. CDR3 protein: CASSLAVPNSKYGQYF. The CDR3 nucleotides read TGTGCCAGCAGCTTAGCGGTTCCCAATTCTAAATACGGGCAGTACTTC. This chain links TRBV11-2 with TRBJ2-7; D remains unclear. The CDR3 covers 16 residues. CDR1 is SGHAT and CDR2 is FQNNGV in the germline V gene. The entire variable domain, with the rest obtained from reference TRBV11-2 and TRBJ2-7, is as follows: EAGVAQSPRYKIIEKRQSVAFWCNPISGHATLYWYQQILGQGPKLLIQFQNNGVVDDSQLPKDRFSAERLKGVDSTLKIQPAKLEDSAVYLCASSLAVPNSKYGQYFGPGTRLTVT.

This chain uses TRBV28 with TRBJ2-4; 10 nucleotides match TRBD2. V lost 3 bases and J lost 3; bases outside the gene matches: 5. Germline V lookup: CDR1 MDHEN, CDR2 SYDVKM. The CDR3 contains 16 residues. For the CDR3, the DNA is TGTGCCAGCAGTTTCACTAGCGGGATTGGCAAAAACATTCAGTACTTC. Translated: CASSFTSGIGKNIQYF.

A few counts support this clone. The V call is TRBV19, the J call TRBJ2-3, with 13 bases lining up with TRBD2. The CDR3 spans 18 residues. Germline CDR1 reads LNHDA; CDR2 reads SQIVND (reference sequence). The J segment lost 1 base and the V segment lost 6 bases, leaving 10 bases of the junction unmatched. CDR3 in DNA: TGTGCCAGTAGGACCACTAGCGGGAGGGCCTGGGGCACAGATACGCAGTATTTT. It is translated as CASRTTSGRAWGTDTQYF. The variable domain in full, with the rest retrieved from reference TRBV19 and TRBJ2-3, is DGGITQSPKYLFRKEGQNVTLSCEQNLNHDAMYWYRQDPGQGLRLIYYSQIVNDFQKGDIAEGYSVSREKKESFPLTVTSAQKNPTAFYLCASRTTSGRAWGTDTQYFGPGTRLTVL.

This clone was recorded a few times. The rearrangement uses TRBV13 and TRBJ2-7; D not resolved. This CDR3 is 16 amino acids long. Trimming shortened V by 1 base and J by 5 bases, and 18 bases separated the two germline ends. CDR1 is PRHDT and CDR2 is FYEKMQ in the germline V gene (reference sequence). In DNA form, the CDR3 reads TGTGCCAGCAGCTTAGCCGCACGGCTTTCCGACAACGAGCAGTACTTC. This translates into CASSLAARLSDNEQYF.

This clone was counted between two and nine times. The chain combines TRBV19 with TRBJ2-7, with D maybe TRBD2 (6 bases). Germline assignment: CDR1 LNHDA and CDR2 SQIVND (reference sequence). CDR3 length equals 14 residues. Trimming pared 1 base from V and 5 bases from J, leaving 12 bases between. This CDR3 is CASSIGLGGNEQYF. The DNA of the CDR3 is TGTGCCAGTAGTATAGGATTGGGGGGAAACGAGCAGTACTTC.

The table lists this clone with a few counts. The CDR3 DNA reads TGTGCCAGCAGTGGGACTAGCGGTGCCTACGAGCAGTACTTC. Amino acids: CASSGTSGAYEQYF. V is TRBV6-1 and J is TRBJ2-7; 10 bases line up with TRBD2. Germline V CDR1 and CDR2: MNHNS, SASEGT. Unmatched junction bases numbered 2, after V lost 4 bases and J lost 2 bases. The CDR3 is made up of 14 amino acids.

The chain employs TRBV18 and TRBJ2-3; TRBD1 agrees at 9 bases. V gave up 5 bases and J gave up 0 bases; unmatched junction bases: 6. The CDR3 runs 16 residues. Germline-derived CDR1 and CDR2 are KGHSH and LQKENI. The CDR3 loop reads CASSSQGATSTDTQYF. CDR3 coding DNA: TGTGCCAGCTCATCACAGGGGGCTACTAGCACAGATACGCAGTATTTT.